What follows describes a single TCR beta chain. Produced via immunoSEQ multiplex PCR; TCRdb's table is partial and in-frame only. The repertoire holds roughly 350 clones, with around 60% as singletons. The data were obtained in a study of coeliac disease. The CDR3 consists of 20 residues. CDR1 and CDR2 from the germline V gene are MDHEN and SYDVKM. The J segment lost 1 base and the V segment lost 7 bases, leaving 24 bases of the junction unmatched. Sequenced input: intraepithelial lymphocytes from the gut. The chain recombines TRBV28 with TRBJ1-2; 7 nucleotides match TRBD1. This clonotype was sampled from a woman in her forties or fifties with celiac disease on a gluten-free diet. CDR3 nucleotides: TGTGCCAGCACCCTCGACCTCAACCGGGACAGAAAAGTTATTAACTATGGCTACACCTTC. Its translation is CASTLDLNRDRKVINYGYTF.